The 20 T cell receptor beta chains reported below all come from one sample, sequenced in a study of post-analysis software for immune sequencing data. Prepared TCR beta cDNA libraries contained unique molecular identifiers. TCRdb reanalysed the PCR reads using MiXCR and keeps one entry per CDR3 protein. The sample yields 350,000 to 450,000 distinct CDR3 sequences, around 37% seen once. No antigens are known for them. Study results and limitations: Patients carried several TRBV segments more frequently than controls did, and TRBV5-6, TRBV5-1 and TRBV20-1 were among them.

The specimen was blood. Receptor source: a girl between 10 and 17 years old with multiple sclerosis.

The rearrangement uses TRBV5-1 and TRBJ2-7; D gene unclear. Germline CDR1 is SGHRS and CDR2 is YFSETQ. The CDR3 spans 12 residues. The germline V and J ends were trimmed by 3 bases and 3 bases, with 7 bases remaining between them. CDR3 residues: CASSSNSYEQYF. The CDR3, as DNA: TGCGCCAGCAGCTCCAACAGCTACGAGCAGTACTTC.

This chain joins TRBV5-5 and TRBJ1-2; 9 bases match TRBD1. CDR3 size: 17 residues. In germline, CDR1 is SGHKS, CDR2 YYEKEE (reference sequence). Trimming took 4 bases from V and 0 from J; bases not matched to a gene: 10. This CDR3 reads CASSPRDRVVTNYGYTF. CDR3 nucleotides: TGTGCCAGCAGCCCCCGGGACAGGGTAGTCACTAACTATGGCTACACCTTC.

The chain recombines TRBV20-1 with TRBJ1-1; D is unresolved. Germline V lookup: CDR1 DFQATT, CDR2 SNEGSKA (reference sequence). CDR3 length: 14 residues. V was clipped by 0 bases and J by 4 bases, with 12 bases between them. The CDR3 protein is CSAREVGVGTEAFF. In nucleotides, the CDR3 is TGCAGTGCTAGAGAGGTGGGAGTAGGCACTGAAGCTTTCTTT.

The J gene is TRBJ1-2, the V gene TRBV5-5, with no clear D. CDR3 length: 14 amino acids. The V end was cut by 4 bases, the J end by 8 bases, with 18 bases between. Germline V gives CDR1 SGHKS, CDR2 YYEKEE (reference sequence). CDR3 loop: CASSLVGSSGGYTF. The CDR3 nucleotides are TGTGCCAGCAGCCTTGTTGGGTCTTCGGGGGGCTACACCTTC. Complete variable domain (other parts from reference TRBV5-5 and TRBJ1-2): DAGVTQSPTHLIKTRGQQVTLRCSPISGHKSVSWYQQVLGQGPQFIFQYYEKEERGRGNFPDRFSARQFPNYSSELNVNALLLGDSALYLCASSLVGSSGGYTFGSGTRLTVV.

This clonotype was counted a few times. J is TRBJ2-3 and V is TRBV4-2, with no clear D. V dropped 0 bases and J dropped 7 bases, with 8 bases sitting between them. The germline V gene has CDR1 LGHNA and CDR2 YNFKEQ. The CDR3 length is 13 residues. The CDR3 here is CASSQEGLNTQYF. The CDR3 DNA is TGTGCCAGCAGCCAAGAAGGGTTGAATACGCAGTATTTT.

J is TRBJ2-7 and V is TRBV2, with TRBD1 matching 9 bases. V shed 8 bases and J 6 bases; nucleotides not matched to a gene: 11. Germline-derived CDR1 and CDR2 are SNHLY and FYNNEI. This CDR3 comprises 14 residues. The CDR3 DNA reads as TGTGCCAGCCGCGTCCCGGGACAGGGAGCCGAGCAGTACTTC. Amino acid sequence: CASRVPGQGAEQYF.

With respect to this clonotype: A read error may account for a junction end that differs from germline. The chain joins TRBV5-1 to TRBJ2-1; 13 bases match TRBD2. The CDR3 has 16 amino acids. In germline, CDR1 is SGHRS, CDR2 YFSETQ. The CDR3 DNA reads TGCACCAGCAGCGCCCTCGGACTAGCGGGGGACAATGAGCAGTTCTTC. Residues: CTSSALGLAGDNEQFF.

This clonotype was counted only a few times. J is TRBJ1-1 and V is TRBV29-1, with 9 nucleotides matching TRBD1. Germline CDR1 SQVTM, CDR2 ANQGSEA. J was trimmed by 1 base and V by 5 bases; bases with no gene match: 8. CDR3 size: 15 residues. In DNA, the CDR3 is TGCAGCGTTCCCGTGGGACAGGGAAAGAACACTGAAGCTTTCTTT. Encoded protein: CSVPVGQGKNTEAFF.

This rearrangement joins TRBV14 to TRBJ2-4, with no clear D. Trimming shortened V by 1 base and J by 2 bases, and 9 bases separated the two germline ends. CDR3 size: 15 residues. Germline V gene lookup returns CDR1 SGHDN and CDR2 FVKESK. The CDR3 is CASSQGGGTKNIQYF. CDR3 DNA sequence: TGTGCCAGCAGCCAAGGGGGTGGTACCAAAAACATTCAGTACTTC.

This clonotype appeared a few times. The rearrangement links TRBV10-3 to TRBJ1-1, with D possibly being TRBD1 (6 bases). The CDR3 runs 15 residues. Between the trimmed V and J ends, which lost 2 bases and 4 bases, there was a span of 14 bases. The germline gives CDR1 ENHRY, CDR2 SYGVKD. The CDR3 reads CAISETGTQTTEAFF. CDR3 nucleotides: TGTGCCATCAGTGAGACCGGGACACAGACCACTGAAGCTTTCTTT.

V usage is TRBV27 and J usage is TRBJ1-1, with 7 bases identical to TRBD1. Looked up from germline, CDR1 is MNHEY and CDR2 is SMNVEV (reference sequence). CDR3 length equals 14 residues. The J segment lost 5 bases and the V segment lost 7 bases, leaving 10 bases of the junction unmatched. The CDR3 DNA reads TGTGCCAGCACCCTGGGGCAGGGGGGAACTGAAGCTTTCTTT. This codes for CASTLGQGGTEAFF.

The rearrangement uses TRBV12-3 or TRBV12-4 and TRBJ2-1; TRBD1 aligns across 9 bases. Trimming at V came to 2 bases and at J to 12 bases, leaving 11 bases not matched to a gene. This CDR3 contains 15 residues. The CDR3 sequence: CASSLWDRARLVQFF. Written as DNA, the CDR3 is TGTGCCAGCAGTTTATGGGACAGGGCTCGTCTTGTGCAGTTCTTC.

In this sample, this clonotype turned up once. The chain has TRBV28 and TRBJ1-6; 8 bases line up with TRBD1. V trimming: 7 bases; J trimming: 0 bases; junction bases outside the gene matches: 5. Germline CDR1 reads MDHEN; CDR2 reads SYDVKM. The CDR3 spans 16 residues. The CDR3 loop is CASTRTGPSYNSPLHF. Written as DNA, the CDR3 is TGTGCCAGCACCAGGACAGGGCCCTCCTATAATTCACCCCTCCACTTT.

The V call is TRBV12-3 or TRBV12-4, the J call TRBJ2-1, with D unresolved. The CDR3 is made up of 14 amino acids. Trimming left V 2 bases short and J 7 bases short, with 12 bases between. CDR3 amino acids: CASSLLQASNEQFF. CDR3 nucleotide sequence: TGTGCCAGCAGTTTACTCCAGGCTTCAAATGAGCAGTTCTTC.

The V and J genes are TRBV5-1 and TRBJ2-2, with 7 bases that match TRBD1. From germline, CDR1 is SGHRS and CDR2 YFSETQ. The J segment lost 4 bases and the V segment lost 0 bases, leaving 6 bases of the junction unmatched. This CDR3 region has 16 residues. CDR3 amino acids: CASSLAWTGTTGELFF. The CDR3 DNA sequence: TGCGCCAGCAGCTTGGCCTGGACAGGTACCACCGGGGAGCTGTTTTTT.

This chain joins TRBV20-1 and TRBJ1-1; D not resolved. The V gene lost 0 bases and the J gene lost 4 bases, with 3 bases spanning the gap. Germline CDR1 reads DFQATT; CDR2 reads SNEGSKA (reference sequence). CDR3 length equals 11 residues. This chain's CDR3 is CSARDPTEAFF. CDR3 sequence (DNA): TGCAGTGCTAGAGATCCCACTGAAGCTTTCTTT.

The chain links TRBV20-1 to TRBJ1-2; D uncertain. The germline V gene has CDR1 DFQATT and CDR2 SNEGSKA (reference sequence). V was clipped by 3 bases and J by 5 bases, with 19 bases between them. The CDR3 contains 15 residues. The CDR3 reads CSASERTAGPYGYTF. Here the CDR3 DNA reads TGCAGTGCTAGTGAACGGACCGCCGGCCCTTATGGCTACACCTTC.

Points on this clonotype: A single base separates this from a much larger clone, so it may be a read error. The V call is TRBV20-1, the J call TRBJ2-1; no firm D call. In germline, CDR1 is DFQATT, CDR2 SNEGSKA (reference sequence). The CDR3 length is 15 residues. The CDR3 nucleotides are TGCAGTGCTGGAGATTTGGGCAGCTCCTACAATGAGCAGTTCTTC. Its protein is CSAGDLGSSYNEQFF.

There are many counts of this clonotype. This chain joins TRBV7-2 and TRBJ2-3; D is uncertain. The CDR3 has 15 residues. Trimming stripped 5 bases from V and 1 base from J, with 13 bases between. The V gene's germline CDR1 is SGHTA and CDR2 FQGNSA. CDR3 sequence: CASSTRLVGTDTQYF. The CDR3 nucleotides are TGTGCCAGCAGCACCCGGCTAGTAGGCACAGATACGCAGTATTTT.

The CDR3 nucleotides are TGCGCCACTAGGACTAGCGGGGACAATGAGCAGTTCTTC. Protein sequence: CATRTSGDNEQFF. This chain connects TRBV5-1 to TRBJ2-1, with 12 bases that match TRBD2. With V trimmed by 9 bases and J by 5 bases, 3 bases remained unmatched. Germline loops: CDR1 SGHRS, CDR2 YFSETQ. The CDR3 runs 13 residues.